The subject of this entry is one TCR beta chain. The data were obtained in a study of T cell responses to AZD1222 COVID-19 vaccine. The protocol was immunoSEQ multiplex PCR, while the TCRdb copy is restricted to in-frame clones and leaves out a portion. The sample contains fewer than 95,000 clones, 91% of which appear only once. Germline-derived CDR1 and CDR2 are MNHEY and SVGAGI. Deletions cut 7 bases from V and 0 bases from J, with 15 bases between. The CDR3 sequence is 15 residues long. The specimen was peripheral blood, collected 28 days after the second AZD1222 dose. J is TRBJ1-1 and V is TRBV6-5; tentative D call: TRBD1 (5 bases). This receptor was obtained from an adult who received the AZD1222 COVID-19 vaccine. CDR3 loop: CASTPRQNMNTEAFF. For the CDR3, the DNA is TGTGCCAGCACTCCCAGACAGAATATGAACACTGAAGCTTTCTTT.